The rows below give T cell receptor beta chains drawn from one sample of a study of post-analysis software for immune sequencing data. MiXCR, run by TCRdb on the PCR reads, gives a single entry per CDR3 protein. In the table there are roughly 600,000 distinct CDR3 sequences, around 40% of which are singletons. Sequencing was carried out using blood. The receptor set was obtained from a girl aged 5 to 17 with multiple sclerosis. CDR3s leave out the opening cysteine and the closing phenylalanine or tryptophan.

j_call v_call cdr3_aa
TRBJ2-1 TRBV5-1 ASSLEARRSYSEQF
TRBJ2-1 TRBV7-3 ASSLTSTSGGVDSYNEQF
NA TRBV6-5 ASSRSVGTLDEQY
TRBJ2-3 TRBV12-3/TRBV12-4 ASSLAIGTDTQY
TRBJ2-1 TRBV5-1 ASSSELLAGGDNEQF
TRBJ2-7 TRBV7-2 ASSVPHRDEQY
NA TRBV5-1 ASSSASSPYEQY
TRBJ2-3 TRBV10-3 AISDPGSGADTQY
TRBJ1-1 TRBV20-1 SARVGHPNTEAF
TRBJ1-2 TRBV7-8 ASSSHREAGYT
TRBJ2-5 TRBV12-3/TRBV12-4 ASAAGDTRETQY
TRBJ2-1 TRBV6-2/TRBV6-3 ASTNYDEQF
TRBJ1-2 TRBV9 ASKVGYT
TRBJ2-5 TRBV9 ASSTTGQGAETQY
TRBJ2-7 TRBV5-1 ASSDSRVPIGTYEQY
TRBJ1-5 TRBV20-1 SARGASNQPQH
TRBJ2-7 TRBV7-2 ASSLFLGEQY
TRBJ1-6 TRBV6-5 ASSPVGAVLPLH
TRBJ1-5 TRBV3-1 ASSPDGDQPQH
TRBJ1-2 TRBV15 ATRKSKTKYMGTNYGYT
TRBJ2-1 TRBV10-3 AITANNEQF
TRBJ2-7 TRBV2 ASSDLNRSYEQY
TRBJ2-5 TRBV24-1 ATSDWGQGAQETQY
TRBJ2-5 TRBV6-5 ASSYSSRGTQY
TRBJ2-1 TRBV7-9 ASSQSSEQF
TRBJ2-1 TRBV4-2 ASSQNPGLDNEQF
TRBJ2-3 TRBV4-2 ASSPDVQGRSTDTQY
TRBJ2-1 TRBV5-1 ASSLKRERRNEQF
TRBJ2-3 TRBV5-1 ASSLVSAIPDTQY
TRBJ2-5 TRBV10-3 ATELDGRRGTQY
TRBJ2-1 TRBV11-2 ASSPGRSAYNEQF
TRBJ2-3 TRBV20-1 SASSLTSGVVDTQY
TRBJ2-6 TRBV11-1 ASSLAYRAGANVLT
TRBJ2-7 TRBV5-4 ASGKPGTPSYEQY
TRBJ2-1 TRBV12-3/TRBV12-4 ASSSLAGGPNEQF
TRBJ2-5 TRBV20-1 SAGRLAGQETQY
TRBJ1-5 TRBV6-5 ASSPRDSNQPQH
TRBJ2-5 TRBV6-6 ASRWLRVQETQY
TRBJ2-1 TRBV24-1 ATSDGPNYAPYNEQF
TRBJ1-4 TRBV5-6 ASSGSQGPEKLF
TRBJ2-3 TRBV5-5 ASRLGGQGVTDTQY
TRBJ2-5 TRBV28 ASSPGGAGETQY
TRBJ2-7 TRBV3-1 ASSQELGGRSYEQY
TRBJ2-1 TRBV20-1 SASIWHEQF
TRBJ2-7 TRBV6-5 ASSPGGQGYEQY
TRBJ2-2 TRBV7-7 ASKQAGELF
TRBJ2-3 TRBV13 ASSSRRSDTQY
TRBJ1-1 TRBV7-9 ASSLRQDTEAF
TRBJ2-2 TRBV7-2 ASSLEDLAGRLPGELF
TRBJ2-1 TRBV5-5 ASSQPDRGPGEQF
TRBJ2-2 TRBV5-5 ASSLGTGGAVGELF
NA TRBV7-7 ASSLREGEDYETQY
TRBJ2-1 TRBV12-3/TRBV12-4 ASSFWGNEQF
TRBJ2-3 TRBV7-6 ASSASRTGGTDTQY
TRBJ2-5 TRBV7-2 ASSSSPQETRY